The following is a T cell receptor beta chain sequence with its context. This sample was taken from a study of blood T cell repertoires in COVID-19. Looking at the study overall: Whether acute or convalescent, the COVID-19 samples came from the United States, Italy and Spain. In each case, the material was cDNA or gDNA derived from T cells, B-cell-depleted T cells, or PBMCs.

The V end lost 3 bases, the J end lost 7 bases, and 15 bases lay between the germline ends. The CDR3 sequence is 15 residues long. Germline V lookup: CDR1 SGHNT, CDR2 YENEEA. In the original processing: Amplifying reference gene primers gave estimates of nucleated cell counts. The table came from immunoSEQ multiplex PCR; TCRdb's copy has only in-frame clones and leaves some out. V and J calls and clone size follow that table, whereas D and trimming were derived from the DNA. Of approximately 390,000 clones detected, around 89% appear once; the ten largest clones hold 6.5% to 8%. The sample comprised peripheral blood. The chain couples TRBV11-3 to TRBJ2-2, with no clear D. The receptor comes from a young man with active or convalescent COVID-19. CDR3 DNA sequence: TGTGCCAGCAGCTTTACTGCCCGCGGAAGCGGGGAGCTGTTTTTT. This encodes CASSFTARGSGELFF.